Included here is one TCR beta chain sequence, with context. The CDR3 sequence is 17 residues long. V dropped 5 bases and J dropped 3; count of bases not matched to a gene: 6. Germline CDR1 SGHNT, CDR2 YYREEE (reference sequence). This sample stems from a study of T cell changes during pregnancy in multiple sclerosis. Assay used: immunoSEQ multiplex PCR; TCRdb lists only in-frame clones, some missing. Among under 20,000 clones listed, around 85% were seen once. The gene calls are TRBV5-4 and TRBJ2-2; 14 nucleotides line up with TRBD2. Sequenced here: CD8+ T cells from peripheral blood mononuclear cells, sampled after pregnancy. This receptor was obtained from a female donor with multiple sclerosis, enrolled in a pregnancy study. The CDR3 here is CASSPGLAGEDTGELFF. In DNA, the CDR3 is TGTGCCAGCAGTCCGGGACTAGCGGGAGAGGACACCGGGGAGCTGTTTTTT.